A selection of T cell receptor beta chains follows, all from one sample in a study of beta chain features in type 1 diabetes. The method was immunoSEQ multiplex PCR; TCRdb's version includes in-frame clones alone and lacks a portion of them. This sample has about 180,000 clones, with 13% found just once. Source material: central memory CD4+ T cells from blood. These TCRs come from a woman younger than 35 in good health. The CDR3 runs from the conserved cysteine through the conserved F or W. The order of the fields is clone size, V gene, D gene, J gene, CDR3 protein, CDR3 DNA. A D gene is named only where the DNA matches it firmly. Rows give clone size only sometimes, using once, few, many, or a class for an expanded clone.

abundance: -
v_gene: TRBV30
d_gene: -
j_gene: TRBJ1-4
CDR3aa: CAWRRDFNEKLFF
CDR3nt: TGTGCCTGGAGGAGGGACTTTAATGAAAAACTGTTTTTT

abundance: once
v_gene: TRBV15
d_gene: TRBD2
j_gene: TRBJ2-1
CDR3aa: CATSRDLADGYNEQFF
CDR3nt: TGTGCCACCAGCAGAGATCTAGCGGACGGTTACAATGAGCAGTTCTTC

abundance: -
v_gene: TRBV23-1
d_gene: -
j_gene: TRBJ2-7
CDR3aa: CASSRTRRRRYEQYF
CDR3nt: TGCGCCAGCAGTCGCACCCGGAGGCGGCGTTACGAGCAGTACTTC

abundance: medium-sized
v_gene: TRBV14
d_gene: TRBD2
j_gene: TRBJ2-1
CDR3aa: CAKRAGGHNEQFF
CDR3nt: TGTGCCAAGCGAGCGGGAGGGCACAATGAGCAGTTCTTC

abundance: -
v_gene: TRBV11-2
d_gene: TRBD1
j_gene: TRBJ1-1
CDR3aa: CASSLALRTGSQTEAFF
CDR3nt: TGTGCCAGCAGCTTAGCCCTGAGGACAGGGAGCCAGACTGAAGCTTTCTTT

abundance: few
v_gene: TRBV2
d_gene: TRBD1
j_gene: TRBJ1-5
CDR3aa: CASSERGTGYQPQHF
CDR3nt: TGTGCCAGCAGTGAAAGGGGGACAGGGTATCAGCCCCAGCATTTT

abundance: -
v_gene: TRBV28
d_gene: -
j_gene: TRBJ2-5
CDR3aa: CASSLLSPQYF
CDR3nt: TGTGCCAGCAGTTTGTTGAGCCCCCAGTACTTC

abundance: few
v_gene: TRBV5-1
d_gene: TRBD2
j_gene: TRBJ2-7
CDR3aa: CASSLDGLAGIYEQYF
CDR3nt: TGCGCCAGCAGCTTGGACGGACTAGCGGGAATCTACGAGCAGTACTTC

abundance: few
v_gene: TRBV5-1
d_gene: -
j_gene: TRBJ2-7
CDR3aa: CASSLGRARVYEQYF
CDR3nt: TGCGCCAGCAGCTTGGGGAGGGCTAGAGTCTACGAGCAGTACTTC

abundance: few
v_gene: TRBV29-1
d_gene: TRBD2
j_gene: TRBJ2-3
CDR3aa: CSVGSGKRDTQYF
CDR3nt: TGCAGCGTTGGTAGCGGGAAAAGGGATACGCAGTATTTT

abundance: few
v_gene: TRBV30
d_gene: -
j_gene: TRBJ1-1
CDR3aa: CAGRPYTEAFF
CDR3nt: TGTGCCGGGCGACCGTACACTGAAGCTTTCTTT

abundance: few
v_gene: TRBV5-1
d_gene: -
j_gene: TRBJ2-1
CDR3aa: CASSPVSSGLYNEQFF
CDR3nt: TGCGCCAGCAGCCCCGTTTCGAGCGGCCTATACAATGAGCAGTTCTTC

abundance: few
v_gene: TRBV29-1
d_gene: -
j_gene: TRBJ1-1
CDR3aa: CSGKTGNTEAFF
CDR3nt: TGCAGCGGCAAAACAGGGAACACTGAAGCTTTCTTT

abundance: few
v_gene: TRBV6-4
d_gene: -
j_gene: TRBJ1-5
CDR3aa: CASSEYSDQPQHF
CDR3nt: TGTGCCAGCAGTGAATATTCAGATCAGCCCCAGCATTTT

abundance: few
v_gene: TRBV9
d_gene: -
j_gene: TRBJ1-2
CDR3aa: CASSDPTGSGSGYTF
CDR3nt: TGTGCCAGCAGCGACCCTACAGGGTCCGGGTCCGGCTACACCTTC

abundance: -
v_gene: TRBV7-2
d_gene: -
j_gene: TRBJ1-1
CDR3aa: CASSLGGRGTEAFF
CDR3nt: TGTGCCAGCAGCTTAGGGGGGCGTGGAACTGAAGCTTTCTTT

abundance: -
v_gene: TRBV21-1
d_gene: -
j_gene: TRBJ2-1
CDR3aa: CASSARDREKDEQFF
CDR3nt: TGTGCCAGCAGCGCCCGGGACAGGGAGAAGGATGAGCAGTTCTTC

abundance: -
v_gene: TRBV29-1
d_gene: TRBD1
j_gene: TRBJ2-3
CDR3aa: CSVAKDRGQTDTQYF
CDR3nt: TGCAGCGTTGCCAAGGACAGGGGGCAGACAGATACGCAGTATTTT

abundance: few
v_gene: TRBV18
d_gene: -
j_gene: TRBJ2-3
CDR3aa: CASSALASSTDTQYF
CDR3nt: TGTGCCAGCTCCGCCCTAGCCTCTAGCACAGATACGCAGTATTTT

abundance: few
v_gene: TRBV27
d_gene: TRBD1
j_gene: TRBJ1-2
CDR3aa: CASRPTGGYGYTF
CDR3nt: TGTGCCAGCAGACCGACAGGGGGCTATGGCTACACCTTC

abundance: few
v_gene: TRBV5-1
d_gene: TRBD2
j_gene: TRBJ2-3
CDR3aa: CASSGGTSGRGADTQYF
CDR3nt: TGCGCCAGCAGCGGCGGGACTAGCGGGAGAGGGGCAGATACGCAGTATTTT

abundance: -
v_gene: TRBV7-8
d_gene: TRBD2
j_gene: TRBJ2-3
CDR3aa: CASLWREGGDTQYF
CDR3nt: TGTGCCAGTCTCTGGCGGGAGGGCGGCGATACGCAGTATTTT

abundance: -
v_gene: TRBV5-1
d_gene: TRBD2
j_gene: TRBJ2-5
CDR3aa: CASSLTSVYQETQYF
CDR3nt: TGCGCCAGCAGCTTAACTAGCGTATACCAAGAGACCCAGTACTTC

abundance: few
v_gene: TRBV18
d_gene: -
j_gene: TRBJ2-7
CDR3aa: CASSPSSPNEQYF
CDR3nt: TGTGCCAGCTCACCTAGTTCACCTAACGAGCAGTACTTC

abundance: few
v_gene: TRBV7-9
d_gene: -
j_gene: TRBJ1-1
CDR3aa: CASSQLDRMNTEAFF
CDR3nt: TGTGCCAGCAGCCAATTAGACAGAATGAACACTGAAGCTTTCTTT

abundance: -
v_gene: TRBV11-2
d_gene: -
j_gene: TRBJ2-3
CDR3aa: CASSQERVFTDTQYF
CDR3nt: TGTGCCAGCAGCCAGGAGCGGGTTTTCACAGATACGCAGTATTTT

abundance: -
v_gene: TRBV7-9
d_gene: -
j_gene: TRBJ2-2
CDR3aa: CASSFRGNDGGELFF
CDR3nt: TGTGCCAGCAGCTTTAGGGGGAATGACGGCGGGGAGCTGTTTTTT

abundance: -
v_gene: TRBV6-6
d_gene: TRBD1
j_gene: TRBJ1-2
CDR3aa: CASSNRDRSRDGYTF
CDR3nt: TGTGCCAGCAGTAACCGGGACAGGTCGAGAGATGGCTACACCTTC

abundance: -
v_gene: TRBV7-9
d_gene: -
j_gene: TRBJ1-2
CDR3aa: CASSLAQHYGYTF
CDR3nt: TGTGCCAGCAGCCTAGCACAGCACTATGGCTACACCTTC

abundance: -
v_gene: TRBV18
d_gene: TRBD1
j_gene: TRBJ2-7
CDR3aa: CASSPDRGDYEQYF
CDR3nt: TGTGCCAGCTCACCGGACAGGGGTGACTACGAGCAGTACTTC

abundance: -
v_gene: TRBV9
d_gene: TRBD2
j_gene: TRBJ2-1
CDR3aa: CASSVEVTSGGYNEQFF
CDR3nt: TGTGCCAGCAGCGTAGAAGTCACTAGCGGGGGATACAATGAGCAGTTCTTC

abundance: few
v_gene: TRBV18
d_gene: -
j_gene: TRBJ2-6
CDR3aa: CASSPTSSTVSGANVLTF
CDR3nt: TGTGCCAGCTCACCAACCTCCTCGACAGTCTCTGGGGCCAACGTCCTGACTTTC

abundance: -
v_gene: TRBV4-3
d_gene: -
j_gene: TRBJ2-1
CDR3aa: CASSQGLGSNEQFF
CDR3nt: TGCGCCAGCAGCCAAGGGCTAGGTAGCAATGAGCAGTTCTTC

abundance: -
v_gene: TRBV6-5
d_gene: -
j_gene: TRBJ1-5
CDR3aa: CASSYAGSNQPQHF
CDR3nt: TGTGCCAGCAGTTACGCGGGTAGCAATCAGCCCCAGCATTTT

abundance: -
v_gene: TRBV5-6
d_gene: -
j_gene: TRBJ1-5
CDR3aa: CASSWGGHNSNQPQHF
CDR3nt: TGTGCCAGCAGCTGGGGGGGACACAATAGCAATCAGCCCCAGCATTTT

abundance: few
v_gene: TRBV28
d_gene: -
j_gene: TRBJ2-7
CDR3aa: CASSLWHEQYF
CDR3nt: TGTGCCAGCAGTCTTTGGCACGAGCAGTACTTC

abundance: -
v_gene: TRBV28
d_gene: -
j_gene: TRBJ2-7
CDR3aa: CASRSGTGEQYF
CDR3nt: TGTGCCAGCAGGTCCGGGACTGGCGAGCAGTACTTC

abundance: -
v_gene: TRBV28
d_gene: TRBD2
j_gene: TRBJ2-5
CDR3aa: CASSFSGGLAQYF
CDR3nt: TGTGCCAGCAGTTTTTCGGGAGGTTTAGCCCAGTACTTC

abundance: -
v_gene: TRBV5-1
d_gene: TRBD2
j_gene: TRBJ2-7
CDR3aa: CASSPGTSLQYF
CDR3nt: TGCGCCAGCAGCCCCGGGACTAGCCTGCAGTACTTC

abundance: -
v_gene: TRBV18
d_gene: -
j_gene: TRBJ2-7
CDR3aa: CASSPTIDEQYF
CDR3nt: TGTGCCAGCTCACCGACTATCGACGAGCAGTACTTC

abundance: -
v_gene: TRBV20-1
d_gene: -
j_gene: TRBJ1-1
CDR3aa: CSARSQGLAFF
CDR3nt: TGCAGTGCTAGATCTCAGGGTCTTGCTTTCTTT

abundance: -
v_gene: TRBV28
d_gene: TRBD2
j_gene: TRBJ2-7
CDR3aa: CASSRTSVTSYEQYF
CDR3nt: TGTGCCAGCTCACGGACTAGCGTTACTTCCTACGAGCAGTACTTC

abundance: few
v_gene: TRBV6-5
d_gene: -
j_gene: TRBJ1-2
CDR3aa: CASRRGDYGYTF
CDR3nt: TGTGCCAGCAGGCGGGGGGACTATGGCTACACCTTC

abundance: many
v_gene: TRBV2
d_gene: -
j_gene: TRBJ2-7
CDR3aa: CASSASSYEQYF
CDR3nt: TGTGCCAGCAGTGCCAGCTCCTACGAGCAGTACTTC

abundance: -
v_gene: TRBV18
d_gene: -
j_gene: TRBJ2-7
CDR3aa: CASSRDSGSYEQYF
CDR3nt: TGTGCCAGCTCACGGGACTCCGGCTCCTACGAGCAGTACTTC